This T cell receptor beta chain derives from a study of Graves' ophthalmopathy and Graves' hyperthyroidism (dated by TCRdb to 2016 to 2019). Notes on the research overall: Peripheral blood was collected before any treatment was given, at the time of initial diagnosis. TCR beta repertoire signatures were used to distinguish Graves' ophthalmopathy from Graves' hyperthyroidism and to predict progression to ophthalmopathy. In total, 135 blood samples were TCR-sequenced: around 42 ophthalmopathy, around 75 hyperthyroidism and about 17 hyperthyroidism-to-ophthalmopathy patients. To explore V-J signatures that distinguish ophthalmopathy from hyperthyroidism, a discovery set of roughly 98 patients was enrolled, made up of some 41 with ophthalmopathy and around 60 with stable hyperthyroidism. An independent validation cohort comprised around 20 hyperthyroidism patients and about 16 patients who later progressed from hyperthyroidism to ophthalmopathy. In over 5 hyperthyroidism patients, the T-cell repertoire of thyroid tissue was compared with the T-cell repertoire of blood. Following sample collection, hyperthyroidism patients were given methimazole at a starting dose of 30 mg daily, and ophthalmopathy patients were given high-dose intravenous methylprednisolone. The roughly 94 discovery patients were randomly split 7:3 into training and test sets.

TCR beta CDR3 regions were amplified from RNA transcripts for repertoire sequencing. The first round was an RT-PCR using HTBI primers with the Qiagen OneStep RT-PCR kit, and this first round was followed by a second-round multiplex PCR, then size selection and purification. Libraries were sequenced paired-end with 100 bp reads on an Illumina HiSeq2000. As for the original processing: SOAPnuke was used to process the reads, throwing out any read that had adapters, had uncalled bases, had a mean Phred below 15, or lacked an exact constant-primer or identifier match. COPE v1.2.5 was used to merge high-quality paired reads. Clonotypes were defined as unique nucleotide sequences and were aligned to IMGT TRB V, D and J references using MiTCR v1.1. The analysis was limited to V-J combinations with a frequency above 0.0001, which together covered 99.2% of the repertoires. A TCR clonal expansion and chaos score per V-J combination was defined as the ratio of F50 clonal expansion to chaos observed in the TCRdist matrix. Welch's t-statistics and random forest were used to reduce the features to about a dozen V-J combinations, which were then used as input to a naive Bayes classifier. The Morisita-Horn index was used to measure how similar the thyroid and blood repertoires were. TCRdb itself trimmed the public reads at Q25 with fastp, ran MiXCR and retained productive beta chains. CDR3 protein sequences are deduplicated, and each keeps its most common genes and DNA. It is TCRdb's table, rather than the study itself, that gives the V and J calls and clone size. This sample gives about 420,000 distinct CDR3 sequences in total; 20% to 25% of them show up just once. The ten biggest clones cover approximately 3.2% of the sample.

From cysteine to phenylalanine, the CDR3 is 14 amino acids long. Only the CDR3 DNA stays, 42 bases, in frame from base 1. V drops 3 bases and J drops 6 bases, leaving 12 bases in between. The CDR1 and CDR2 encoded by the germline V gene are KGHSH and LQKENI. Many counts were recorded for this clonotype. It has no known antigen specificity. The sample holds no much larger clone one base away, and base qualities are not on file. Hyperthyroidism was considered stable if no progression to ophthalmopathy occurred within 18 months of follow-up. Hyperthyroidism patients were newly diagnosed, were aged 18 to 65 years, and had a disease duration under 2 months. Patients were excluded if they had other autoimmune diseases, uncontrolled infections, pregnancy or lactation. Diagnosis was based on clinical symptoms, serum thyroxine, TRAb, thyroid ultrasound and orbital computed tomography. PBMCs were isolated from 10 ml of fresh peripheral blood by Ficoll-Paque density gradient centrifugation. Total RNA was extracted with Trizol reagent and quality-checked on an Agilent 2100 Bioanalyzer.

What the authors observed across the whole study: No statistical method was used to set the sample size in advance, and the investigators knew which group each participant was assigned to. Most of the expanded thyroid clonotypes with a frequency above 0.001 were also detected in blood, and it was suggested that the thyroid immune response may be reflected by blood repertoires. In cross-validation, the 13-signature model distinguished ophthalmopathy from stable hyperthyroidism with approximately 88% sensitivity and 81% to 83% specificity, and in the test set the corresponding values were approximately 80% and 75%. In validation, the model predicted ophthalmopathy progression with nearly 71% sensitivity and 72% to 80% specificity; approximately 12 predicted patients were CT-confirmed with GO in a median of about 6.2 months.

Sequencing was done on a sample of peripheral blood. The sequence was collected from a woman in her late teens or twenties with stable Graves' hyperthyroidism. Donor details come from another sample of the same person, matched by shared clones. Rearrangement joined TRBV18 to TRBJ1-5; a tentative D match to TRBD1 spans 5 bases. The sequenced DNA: TGTGCCAGCTCACCGGGAGGGGCCCGTCAGCCCCAGCATTTT. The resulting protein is CASSPGGARQPQHF.